These 13 T cell receptor beta chains originate from one sample sequenced in a study of CD8 T cells in ankylosing spondylitis. Broader study findings: There was a TCR beta motif, made of several highly homologous variants, that appeared characteristic of ankylosing spondylitis blood.

These receptors' antigens are unknown. One entry per CDR3 protein, called by TCRdb with MiXCR from the 5' RACE reads. The repertoire has over 700,000 distinct CDR3 sequences, roughly 19% of them found once; the top ten carry 15% to 20%. Input material: blood, either unsorted or a sorted T cell fraction (not recorded which). Receptors were obtained from a male donor with ankylosing spondylitis.

The rearrangement joins TRBV25-1 to TRBJ2-1; TRBD1 aligns across 9 bases. There are 16 residues in the CDR3. V was clipped by 6 bases and J by 4 bases; unmatched bases: 10. CDR1 MGHDK and CDR2 SYGVNS come from the germline V gene. CDR3 bases: TGTGCCAGCAGCGAAACGTCGGGACAGGGATACAATGAGCAGTTCTTC. Its translation is CASSETSGQGYNEQFF.

This clonotype has only a few counts. The chain carries TRBV6-5 and TRBJ2-7, with 7 bases that match TRBD1. Germline loops: CDR1 MNHEY, CDR2 SVGAGI. This CDR3 contains 15 residues. With 0 bases clipped from V and 0 bases from J, the junction kept 2 bases outside the gene matches. The CDR3 DNA reads as TGTGCCAGCAGTTACTCCCACAGGGGCTCCTACGAGCAGTACTTC. Residues: CASSYSHRGSYEQYF.

This clonotype has more than one count but fewer than ten. The genes are TRBV12-3 or TRBV12-4 and TRBJ2-2; D gene ambiguous. CDR3 length: 14 amino acids. V lost 2 bases, J lost 2 bases, and 6 bases lay in between. The CDR3 region has the DNA TGTGCCAGCAGTTTATGGAGTAACACCGGGGAGCTGTTTTTT. It translates to CASSLWSNTGELFF.

CDR3 residues: CASARVGGTYEQYF. CDR3 bases: TGTGCCTCAGCACGGGTGGGAGGCACCTACGAGCAGTACTTC. V gene TRBV7-2 combines with J gene TRBJ2-7; D is perhaps TRBD2 (6 bases). CDR1 and CDR2 (germline): SGHTA, FQGNSA. Trimming took 11 bases from V and 2 from J, leaving 19 bases between them. The CDR3 is made up of 14 amino acids.

This clonotype turned up a few times. Compared with germline, one end of the junction differs, possibly owing to a read error. This chain joins TRBV7-9 and TRBJ1-1; D is possibly TRBD1 (5 bases). CDR3 length equals 13 residues. Germline V CDR1 and CDR2: SEHNR, FQNEAQ (reference sequence). The CDR3 loop is CPSCWDGNTEAFF. The CDR3 DNA reads TGTCCCAGCTGCTGGGACGGGAACACTGAAGCTTTCTTT. Full variable domain (outside the CDR3, taken from reference TRBV7-9 and TRBJ1-1): DTGVSQNPRHKITKRGQNVTFRCDPISEHNRLYWYRQTLGQGPEFLTYFQNEAQLEKSRLLSDRFSAERPKGSFSTLEIQRTEQGDSAMYLCPSCWDGNTEAFFGQGTRLTVV.

The J gene is TRBJ2-7, the V gene TRBV3-1; 12 bases are a match to TRBD2. Losses at the gene ends were 0 bases for V and 0 bases for J; bases not matched to a gene: 6. The CDR3 runs to 18 residues. The germline CDR1 and CDR2 sequences are LGHDT and YNNKEL (reference sequence). In DNA, the CDR3 is TGTGCCAGCAGCCAAGAGGGACTAGCGGGTGGAAGCTCCTACGAGCAGTACTTC. Its translation: CASSQEGLAGGSSYEQYF.

The gene calls are TRBV3-1 and TRBJ2-1; D uncertain. V was clipped by 1 base and J by 3 bases, with 7 bases between them. The CDR3 has 14 amino acids. Germline lookup yields CDR1 LGHDT and CDR2 YNNKEL (reference sequence). The CDR3 here is CASSQVHNYNEQFF. As DNA, the CDR3 is TGTGCCAGCAGCCAAGTGCACAACTACAATGAGCAGTTCTTC.

This clonotype was counted a few times. The genes are TRBV7-2 and TRBJ2-1; possible D gene TRBD1, 5 bases. The germline V gene has CDR1 SGHTA and CDR2 FQGNSA. The V end was cut by 1 base, the J end by 7 bases, with 14 bases between. This CDR3 contains 15 residues. CDR3 sequence: CASSLDLGPWNEQFF. The CDR3 DNA sequence: TGTGCCAGCAGCTTAGATCTGGGGCCCTGGAATGAGCAGTTCTTC.

This rearrangement joins TRBV12-3 or TRBV12-4 to TRBJ2-1; D remains unclear. The CDR3 consists of 17 residues. Between the trimmed V and J ends, which lost 5 bases and 0 bases, there was a span of 17 bases. The CDR3, as DNA: TGTGCCAGCAGTCCCCGGTACTTTGCGGACTCCTACAATGAGCAGTTCTTC. Translating it yields CASSPRYFADSYNEQFF.

This clonotype occurred a few times. The V and J genes are TRBV24-1 and TRBJ1-6, with TRBD1 identical over 8 bases. Per germline, CDR1 KGHDR and CDR2 SFDVKD. V shed 6 bases and J 7 bases; nucleotides not matched to a gene: 4. The CDR3 runs to 14 residues. The CDR3 DNA reads as TGTGCCACCAGTAGTGGACAGGGAAATTCACCCCTCCACTTT. Residues: CATSSGQGNSPLHF.

This clonotype was seen only a few times. V and J are TRBV4-1 and TRBJ2-1, with no clear D. The V gene's germline CDR1 is MGHRA and CDR2 YSYEKL. V gave up 0 bases and J gave up 6 bases, with 12 bases separating them. The CDR3 runs 15 residues. CDR3: CASSQDPSRLNEQFF. CDR3 nucleotide sequence: TGCGCCAGCAGCCAAGATCCAAGTCGACTCAATGAGCAGTTCTTC.

This sequence joins TRBV20-1 and TRBJ2-2; 14 bases agree with TRBD2. Germline loops: CDR1 DFQATT, CDR2 SNEGSKA (reference sequence). The CDR3 contains 18 residues. The trim removed 1 base at V and 3 bases at J, leaving 7 bases unmatched. The CDR3: CSARVRGLAGEYTGELFF. For the CDR3, the DNA is TGCAGTGCTAGAGTCAGGGGACTAGCGGGAGAATACACCGGGGAGCTGTTTTTT.

The chain joins TRBV5-1 to TRBJ2-1; TRBD2 matches 9 bases. Germline loops: CDR1 SGHRS, CDR2 YFSETQ. V shed 6 bases, J shed 4 bases, and the junction held 8 bases outside the gene matches. This CDR3 has 15 amino acids. The CDR3 nucleotides read TGCGCCAGCAACTCGGGGCTAGCGGGATACAATGAGCAGTTCTTC. Its translation: CASNSGLAGYNEQFF.